By its share, the clone carrying this TCR beta chain is medium-sized. As yet, its antigen is unknown. This specimen belongs to a study of spatial heterogeneity in lung cancer. V gave up 2 bases and J gave up 7 bases, with 9 bases separating them. The CDR3 is 13 amino acids. The germline gives CDR1 ENHRY, CDR2 SYGVKD. Time point: sample taken at primary tumor resection. Unsorted whole RNA from tumor, nontumor lung or frozen PBMC underwent sequencing. MiXCR was run by TCRdb on the 5' RACE reads, yielding one entry per CDR3 protein. The sample has roughly 6,300 distinct CDR3 sequences, under 1.5% seen once; the top ten hold 9.7%. Regarding the study as a whole: Within tumors, counts of expanded alpha and beta TCRs tracked tumor mutation counts.

The source of this sequence is a male donor with early-stage non-small cell lung cancer. The V and J genes are TRBV10-3 and TRBJ1-5; a weak D match, TRBD1 (5 bases). Sample: lung tumor tissue, taken at surgery. The CDR3 is CAISELREQPQHF. For the CDR3, the DNA is TGTGCCATCAGTGAGCTCAGGGAGCAGCCCCAGCATTTT.